Each of the 15 T cell receptor beta chains below was sequenced from the same sample in a study of T cell responses to AZD1222 COVID-19 vaccine. Here immunoSEQ multiplex PCR was the method, and the copy in TCRdb shows in-frame clones only, minus some. The sample lists 110,000 to 150,000 clones, over 85% occurring once. The input for sequencing was peripheral blood, taken on day 0 of AZD1222 vaccination. These receptors were obtained from an adult in good health.

This chain links TRBV6-2 or TRBV6-3 with TRBJ2-7; D perhaps matches TRBD2 (5 bases). CDR1 is MNHEY, CDR2 SVGEGT, per germline. CDR3 length equals 15 residues. Trimming took 2 bases from V and 0 from J, leaving 11 bases between them. The CDR3 here is CASSYGRAISYEQYF. The CDR3 DNA follows: TGTGCCAGCAGTTACGGGCGGGCGATCTCCTACGAGCAGTACTTC.

This chain joins TRBV2 and TRBJ2-5; TRBD2 matches 8 bases. Unmatched junction bases numbered 4, after V lost 4 bases and J lost 0 bases. The CDR3 contains 15 residues. Germline values: CDR1 SNHLY, CDR2 FYNNEI. The CDR3 DNA sequence: TGTGCCAGCAGTGCCGGGGGGGCTTACCAAGAGACCCAGTACTTC. Protein sequence: CASSAGGAYQETQYF. Full variable domain (outside the CDR3, taken from reference TRBV2 and TRBJ2-5): EPEVTQTPSHQVTQMGQEVILRCVPISNHLYFYWYRQILGQKVEFLVSFYNNEISEKSEIFDDQFSVERPDGSNFTLKIRSTKLEDSAMYFCASSAGGAYQETQYFGPGTRLLVL.

This sequence joins TRBV6-5 and TRBJ1-5; D is undetermined. The CDR3 has 13 residues. V was clipped by 6 bases and J by 5 bases, with 11 bases between them. Per the germline V gene, CDR1 is MNHEY and CDR2 is SVGAGI. The CDR3 coding sequence is TGTGCCAGCAGCGGTTGGTGGGATCAGCCCCAGCATTTT. It yields the protein CASSGWWDQPQHF.

The gene calls are TRBV27 and TRBJ2-1; 10 nucleotides align to TRBD2. V was pared by 3 bases and J by 3 bases, with 11 bases of the junction left unmatched. The germline gives CDR1 MNHEY, CDR2 SMNVEV (reference sequence). The CDR3 length is 18 residues. CDR3 sequence (DNA): TGTGCCAGCAGTTTGCTTGTTAGAACTAGCGGGAACTACAATGAGCAGTTCTTC. The encoded protein is CASSLLVRTSGNYNEQFF.

This chain uses TRBV7-3 with TRBJ2-1; the match to TRBD1 covers 7 bases. Germline CDR1 reads SGHTA; CDR2 reads FQGTGA. There are 13 residues in the CDR3. V was pared by 5 bases and J by 5 bases, with 3 bases of the junction left unmatched. Here the CDR3 reads CASSGDSDNEQFF. CDR3 coding DNA: TGTGCCAGCAGCGGGGACAGTGACAATGAGCAGTTCTTC.

The CDR3 region is CAISESGENTGELFF. The CDR3, as DNA: TGTGCCATCAGTGAGTCGGGGGAGAACACCGGGGAGCTGTTTTTT. The chain joins TRBV10-3 to TRBJ2-2; D possibly matches TRBD1 or TRBD2 (5 bases each). This CDR3 is built from 15 residues. Germline assignment: CDR1 ENHRY and CDR2 SYGVKD. Trimming cost V 0 bases and J 1 base, with 6 bases left between them.

The rearrangement joins TRBV30 to TRBJ1-5, with no clear D. Germline V CDR1 and CDR2: GTSNPN, SVGIG (reference sequence). Trimming removed 2 bases from V and 0 bases from J, with 5 bases in between. The length of the CDR3 is 13 residues. The CDR3 region has the DNA TGTGCCTGGAGTAGAGATAGCAATCAGCCCCAGCATTTT. This encodes CAWSRDSNQPQHF.

This chain uses TRBV13 with TRBJ1-3, with a possible D match to TRBD1 (6 bases). Trimming took 5 bases from V and 0 from J, leaving 14 bases between them. The CDR3 contains 16 residues. Germline V gene data show CDR1 as PRHDT and CDR2 as FYEKMQ (reference sequence). CDR3 coding DNA: TGTGCCAGCAGCCAAACGGACAGCGCCTCTGGAAACACCATATATTTT. It specifies CASSQTDSASGNTIYF.

The CDR3 coding sequence is TGTGCCAGCAGCTTAGCGTTTTTCTCCTACAATGAGCAGTTCTTC. Translating gives CASSLAFFSYNEQFF. This chain uses TRBV5-5 with TRBJ2-1; D uncertain. CDR3 length equals 15 residues. The V gene lost 2 bases and the J gene lost 0 bases, with 9 bases spanning the gap. Germline lookup yields CDR1 SGHKS and CDR2 YYEKEE (reference sequence). The complete variable domain, with remaining parts taken from reference TRBV5-5 and TRBJ2-1, reads DAGVTQSPTHLIKTRGQQVTLRCSPISGHKSVSWYQQVLGQGPQFIFQYYEKEERGRGNFPDRFSARQFPNYSSELNVNALLLGDSALYLCASSLAFFSYNEQFFGPGTRLTVL.

The V gene is TRBV5-5, the J gene TRBJ2-5; TRBD1 aligns across 10 bases. J gave up 4 bases and V 3 bases, and 0 bases lay outside the gene matches. Germline V gene lookup returns CDR1 SGHKS and CDR2 YYEKEE (reference sequence). CDR3 length: 13 amino acids. CDR3 DNA sequence: TGTGCCAGCAGCTGGGACAGGGGAGAGACCCAGTACTTC. Translating it yields CASSWDRGETQYF.

This clone was counted between two and nine times. The chain links TRBV2 to TRBJ2-2; D is unresolved. Germline CDR1 SNHLY, CDR2 FYNNEI. V gave up 7 bases and J gave up 0 bases, with 9 bases separating them. This CDR3 has 14 amino acids. The CDR3 loop reads CASISTPNTGELFF. CDR3 nucleotides: TGTGCCAGCATCTCCACACCGAACACCGGGGAGCTGTTTTTT.

This sequence joins TRBV24-1 and TRBJ2-4; 8 bases agree with TRBD1. The CDR3 is 15 amino acids. J gave up 5 bases and V 3 bases, and 5 bases lay outside the gene matches. Germline V lookup: CDR1 KGHDR, CDR2 SFDVKD. The CDR3: CATSDPTGVENIQYF. As DNA, the CDR3 is TGTGCCACCAGTGATCCGACAGGGGTAGAAAACATTCAGTACTTC.

The rearrangement uses TRBV9 and TRBJ1-6; the D is unclear. V was clipped by 0 bases and J by 6 bases, with 7 bases between them. Per the germline V gene, CDR1 is SGDLS and CDR2 is YYNGEE. The CDR3 consists of 14 residues. This CDR3 reads CASSVDRVNSPLHF. The CDR3 DNA sequence: TGTGCCAGCAGCGTAGATCGGGTTAATTCACCCCTCCACTTT.

The chain recombines TRBV7-9 with TRBJ2-2; perhaps TRBD1 as D (5 bases). V was trimmed by 3 bases and J by 3 bases, leaving 8 bases between them. Germline CDR1 is SEHNR and CDR2 is FQNEAQ (reference sequence). The CDR3 is 14 residues long. CDR3 in DNA: TGTGCCAGCAGCTTTCAGGGTGACACCGGGGAGCTGTTTTTT. Translating gives CASSFQGDTGELFF.

The chain links TRBV28 to TRBJ1-1, with a tentative D call TRBD1 (5 bases). This CDR3 has 14 residues. Per germline, CDR1 MDHEN and CDR2 SYDVKM. Trimming cost V 7 bases and J 3 bases, with 15 bases left between them. The CDR3 DNA sequence: TGTGCCAGCAAGGGGAGCCAGGTCCACACTGAAGCTTTCTTT. It is translated as CASKGSQVHTEAFF.